This T cell receptor beta chain appears in the sequencing data of a study of T cells expressing NK-cell markers (TCRdb year 2020). With regard to the full study: Fewer than ten donors provided sorted CD3+CD56+NKG2C+, CD3+CD56+NKG2C- and CD3+CD56-NKG2C+ T-cell subsets, whose TCR beta-chain repertoires were profiled. Among the eight sequenced donors, only one was HCMV-seronegative, while the other seven were HCMV-seropositive. The eight sequenced donors were randomly selected healthy volunteers, three men and five women. Libraries were sequenced as 2 x 150 bp reads on Illumina HiSeq 2000/2500, MiSeq or NextSeq.

A commercial ELISA kit detecting HCMV-specific IgG in serum was used to determine HCMV serostatus. Ficoll density gradient centrifugation was used to isolate peripheral blood mononuclear cells from blood. These reads were obtained on an Illumina HiSeq 2000. The TCR beta cDNA libraries were made using 5'RACE template switching, a step that added both a universal primer site and unique molecular identifiers. cDNA synthesis was primed from the TCR beta constant segment, followed by two successive PCR amplification steps. The authors' analysis ran thus. MIGEC was used to demultiplex reads and group the reads by UMI, and MiTCR was used to assemble and quantify clonotypes. To exclude erroneous sequences, only TCR cDNA sequences supported by at least two reads were retained. Downstream repertoire analysis used the tcR package, and clonotypes were matched across fractions by CDR3 nucleotide sequence plus V segment. VDJmatch was used to annotate antigen specificity against VDJdb, with one amino acid substitution allowed in CDR3. Each CDR3 protein sequence appears as one entry after TCRdb reprocessed the reads, and no DNA is included. The V and J calls here are based on TCRdb, not the publication. The record for this sample contains a few hundred thousand distinct CDR3 sequences. The top ten clonotypes cover 1.4% of the sample.

A note on this clonotype: The target of this receptor is not known.

Per the germline V gene, SQVTM is the CDR1 and ANQGSEA is the CDR2. The CDR3 measures 12 amino acids from cysteine to phenylalanine. No nucleotide data were recorded. Study-wide conclusions, independent of this receptor: Those dominant clonotypes were again the most abundant among CD3+CD56-NKG2C+ cells in a handful of donors, at about 28.3-60.1%. Whether the expanded NKG2C-expressing T cell clones were specific for HCMV antigens remained unclear. In more than 5 donors, the dominant CD3+CD56+NKG2C+ clonotypes ranked among the top 10 CD8+ clonotypes, making up 1.0-7.0% of CD8+ T cells.

The source of this sequence is a woman aged 50 to 60 in good health. Donor details come from another sample of the same person, matched by shared clones. The chain links TRBV29-1 with TRBJ2-1; TCRdb outputs TRBD1, but without DNA this stays unchecked. The sequencing input was blood T cells: a sorted CD56 or NKG2C T cell subset, CD4+ or CD8+ T cells, or bulk PBMC T cells (not recorded which). The CDR3 is CSVLPGELSPFF.